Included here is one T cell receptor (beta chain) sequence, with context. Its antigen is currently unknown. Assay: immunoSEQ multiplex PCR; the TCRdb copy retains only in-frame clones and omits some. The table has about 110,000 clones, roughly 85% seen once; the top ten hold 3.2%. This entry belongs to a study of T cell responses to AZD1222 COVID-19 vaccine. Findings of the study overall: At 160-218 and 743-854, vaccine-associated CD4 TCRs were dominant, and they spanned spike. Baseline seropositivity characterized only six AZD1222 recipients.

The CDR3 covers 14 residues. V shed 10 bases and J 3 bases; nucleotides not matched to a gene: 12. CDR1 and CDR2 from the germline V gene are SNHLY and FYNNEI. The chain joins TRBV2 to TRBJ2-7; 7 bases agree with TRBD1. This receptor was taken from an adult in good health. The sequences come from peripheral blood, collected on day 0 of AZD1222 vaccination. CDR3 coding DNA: TGTGCCATCTCCCCCCGGGACAGTCTCTACGAGCAGTACTTC. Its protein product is CAISPRDSLYEQYF.